Listed here are 10 T cell receptor beta chains from one sample, sequenced in a study of T cell repertoires in cytomegalovirus infection. TCRdb redid the calling of the reads with MiXCR, one entry per CDR3 protein. The sample holds approximately 910,000 distinct CDR3 sequences, approximately 31% seen once. Which antigens these TCRs recognize remains unknown. Sequenced material: cultured CD8+ T cells from PBMCs, taken from culture after CMV antigen stimulation. The receptor source for this set is a human donor in good health (CMV status not recorded). Some clones in this sample may be carry-over from other donors' samples.

V and J are TRBV7-2 and TRBJ1-1; TRBD1 might be the D (5 bases). The germline V and J ends were trimmed by 3 bases and 3 bases, with 17 bases remaining between them. Germline V lookup: CDR1 SGHTA, CDR2 FQGNSA. This CDR3 is built from 16 residues. CDR3 bases: TGTGCCAGCAGCTTTCGGGACCTGACGGCATACACTGAAGCTTTCTTT. This codes for CASSFRDLTAYTEAFF.

The chain couples TRBV6-2 or TRBV6-3 to TRBJ2-6, with D unclear. The length of the CDR3 is 16 residues. Germline loops: CDR1 MNHEY, CDR2 SVGEGT. Trimming removed 0 bases from V and 0 bases from J, with 6 bases in between. The DNA for the CDR3 is TGTGCCAGCAGTTACTCCCCCAACTCTGGGGCCAACGTCCTGACTTTC. It codes for CASSYSPNSGANVLTF.

V gene TRBV2 combines with J gene TRBJ1-1, with D maybe TRBD1 (6 bases). V was shortened by 6 bases and J by 1 base, with 12 bases between the two germline ends. The germline V gene has CDR1 SNHLY and CDR2 FYNNEI. This CDR3 has 14 residues. CDR3 nucleotides: TGTGCCAGCAGCCCGACAGGACAGAACACTGAAGCTTTCTTT. Translated: CASSPTGQNTEAFF.

This clonotype has just a few counts. The rearrangement joins TRBV7-6 to TRBJ1-1, with D hard to call. CDR3 size: 14 residues. The germline CDR1 and CDR2 sequences are SGHVS and FNYEAQ. Trimming removed 1 base at V and 7 bases at J, with 13 bases between. The CDR3 coding sequence is TGTGCCAGCAGCTTAGGTGGCCTCGTCAGTGAAGCTTTCTTT. Amino acids: CASSLGGLVSEAFF.

The chain carries TRBV6-2 or TRBV6-3 and TRBJ2-3, with no clear D. CDR3 length equals 15 residues. Germline-derived CDR1 and CDR2 are MNHEY and SVGEGT. Trimming shortened V by 7 bases and J by 2 bases, and 16 bases separated the two germline ends. CDR3 loop: CASKETTHYTDTQYF. DNA for the CDR3: TGTGCCAGCAAAGAAACGACTCACTACACAGATACGCAGTATTTT.

This clonotype has a count of ten or more. This chain links TRBV19 with TRBJ1-1, with D possibly matching TRBD1 (5 bases). This CDR3 has 11 residues. In germline, CDR1 is LNHDA, CDR2 SQIVND (reference sequence). The V and J ends lost 7 bases and 6 bases respectively, with 9 bases between them. CDR3 nucleotide sequence: TGTGCCAGTATCGAGGGACCTGAAGCTTTCTTT. Its translation is CASIEGPEAFF.

Comments on this clonotype: This may stem from a read error, because a much larger clone lies one nucleotide away. CDR3 sequence reads: CASSLSGSRETFF. CDR3 bases: TGTGCCAGCAGCTTAAGCGGTTCGAGAGAAACTTTCTTT. The chain recombines TRBV7-6 with TRBJ1-1; D ambiguous. Germline lookup yields CDR1 SGHVS and CDR2 FNYEAQ. V lost 2 bases, J lost 12 bases, and 16 bases lay in between. The CDR3 covers 13 residues.

The V gene is TRBV7-3, the J gene TRBJ1-5; D unresolved. V lost 4 bases to trimming and J lost 3 bases, with 13 bases between them. The CDR3 extends over 15 amino acids. In germline, CDR1 is SGHTA, CDR2 FQGTGA. CDR3 sequence: CASSSLASLNQPQHF. The CDR3 DNA reads TGTGCCAGCAGCTCCTTGGCTAGCCTCAATCAGCCCCAGCATTTT.

The rearrangement links TRBV5-8 to TRBJ2-2; D is undetermined. Germline lookup yields CDR1 SGHTS and CDR2 YDEGEE. Between the trimmed V and J ends, which lost 2 bases and 7 bases, there was a span of 12 bases. The CDR3 has 14 amino acids. CDR3: CASSLVVSGGELFF. CDR3 in DNA: TGTGCCAGCAGCTTAGTGGTTTCTGGCGGGGAGCTGTTTTTT.

The rearrangement links TRBV7-9 to TRBJ1-1; a possible D gene is TRBD1 (5 bases). V was shortened by 5 bases and J by 8 bases, with 12 bases between the two germline ends. This CDR3 is 12 amino acids long. The germline V gene encodes CDR1 SEHNR and CDR2 FQNEAQ (reference sequence). The CDR3 region is CASSITGAEAFF. Written as DNA, the CDR3 is TGTGCCAGCAGCATTACAGGAGCCGAAGCTTTCTTT.